The source of this TCR beta chain is a study of control samples from healthy donors and cancer patients. The CDR3 extends over 14 amino acids. Deletions cut 2 bases from V and 8 bases from J, with 12 bases between. Germline V gives CDR1 SGHTA, CDR2 FQGNSA. In its sample, this clone was seen once. Produced via immunoSEQ multiplex PCR; TCRdb's table is partial and in-frame only. The data hold some 190,000 clones, with around 93% observed a single time. The sequence derives from a man in his thirties or forties in good health. V and J are TRBV7-2 and TRBJ1-4, with D perhaps TRBD1 (6 bases). The sequenced material came from blood. CDR3 coding DNA: TGTGCCAGCAGCTTATCAGGGGTAGAGGAAAAACTGTTTTTT. This codes for CASSLSGVEEKLFF.